This TCR beta chain comes out of a study of cytomegalovirus exposure and HLA in healthy donors. Study observations and caveats: Presence/absence analyses rested on an assumption that sequencing depth was roughly uniform across donors. For TCR beta chains, V- and J-gene trimming was later linked to a missense DCLRE1C variant.

This CDR3 has 15 residues. Trimming at V came to 4 bases and at J to 0 bases, leaving 6 bases not matched to a gene. Per the germline V gene, CDR1 is MGHRA and CDR2 is YSYEKL. As concerns this clone: Its antigen is as yet unknown.

The PCR used 60 Vbeta and 13 Jbeta primers. Measured with immunoSEQ multiplex PCR; TCRdb has only the in-frame clones, and not every one. This sample carries 140,000 to 150,000 clones, roughly three quarters of them seen once, and the ten largest clones take approximately 2%. This chain connects TRBV4-1 to TRBJ2-7; 7 bases are a match to TRBD2. The source is a woman in her thirties or forties in good health and CMV-seronegative. Material: PBMCs. The CDR3 bases are TGCGCCAGCAGCCCTGTCGGGACTAACTCCTACGAGCAGTACTTC. Translated: CASSPVGTNSYEQYF.